What follows are 16 T cell receptor beta chains derived from one specimen sequenced in a study of cytomegalovirus exposure and HLA in healthy donors. With 60 Vbeta and 13 Jbeta primers, the PCR was carried out. Measured with immunoSEQ multiplex PCR; TCRdb has only the in-frame clones, and not every one. The sample includes some 160,000 clones, more than 60% of them seen just once. The sequenced material came from PBMCs. The receptors were sampled from a woman in her 30s in good health and CMV-seronegative.

This clone showed up just once. V gene TRBV5-5 combines with J gene TRBJ2-3, with D unresolved. Trimming stripped 2 bases from V and 5 bases from J, with 9 bases between. Germline CDR1 and CDR2: SGHKS and YYEKEE (reference sequence). There are 13 residues in the CDR3. The CDR3 sequence: CASSFLLGDTQYF. The CDR3 DNA reads as TGTGCCAGCAGCTTCTTACTTGGAGATACGCAGTATTTT.

This chain connects TRBV2 to TRBJ2-7; perhaps TRBD1 as D (6 bases). The CDR3 loop spans 13 amino acids. Trimming removed 5 bases at V and 3 bases at J, with 11 bases between. Germline V CDR1 and CDR2: SNHLY, FYNNEI. In DNA form, the CDR3 reads TGTGCCAGCAGTAACACAGGGAGCTACGAGCAGTACTTC. The encoded protein is CASSNTGSYEQYF.

The chain uses TRBV19 and TRBJ1-1; the D is unclear. Per germline, CDR1 LNHDA and CDR2 SQIVND (reference sequence). Between the trimmed V and J ends, which lost 3 bases and 1 base, there was a span of 9 bases. CDR3 length equals 14 residues. The CDR3 DNA reads TGTGCCAGTAGTATTGGGTACAGGAACACTGAAGCTTTCTTT. This translates into CASSIGYRNTEAFF.

V and J are TRBV14 and TRBJ1-2; no reliable D call. Germline values: CDR1 SGHDN, CDR2 FVKESK. With 4 bases removed from V and 1 base from J, the gap between germline ends came to 7 bases. The CDR3 length is 13 residues. CDR3 loop: CASSPGVNYGYTF. CDR3 coding DNA: TGTGCCAGCAGCCCCGGGGTTAACTATGGCTACACCTTC.

V usage is TRBV15 and J usage is TRBJ2-3; D remains ambiguous. This CDR3 spans 12 amino acids. V lost 4 bases to trimming and J lost 3 bases, with 5 bases between them. The germline gives CDR1 LNHNV, CDR2 YYDKDF (reference sequence). CDR3 DNA: TGTGCCACCAGCACCAGTACAGATACGCAGTATTTT. Translated, it gives CATSTSTDTQYF.

The chain employs TRBV5-1 and TRBJ2-3; 7 nucleotides line up with TRBD2. The CDR3 covers 15 residues. CDR1 and CDR2 from the germline V gene are SGHRS and YFSETQ. V shed 3 bases and J 0 bases; nucleotides not matched to a gene: 4. The CDR3 spells CASSWTRSSTDTQYF. As DNA, the CDR3 is TGCGCCAGCAGCTGGACTAGGTCTAGCACAGATACGCAGTATTTT.

This rearrangement joins TRBV19 to TRBJ2-7; 9 bases agree with TRBD1. This CDR3 spans 15 amino acids. CDR1 is LNHDA, CDR2 SQIVND, per germline (reference sequence). V lost 4 bases and J lost 3; bases outside the gene matches: 7. Here the CDR3 DNA reads TGTGCCAGTAGTACCCTCGGGACAGGGATCTACGAGCAGTACTTC. Residues: CASSTLGTGIYEQYF.

The chain carries TRBV30 and TRBJ2-7; D remains ambiguous. Trimming left V 1 base short and J 2 bases short, with 9 bases between. CDR3 length: 13 residues. From germline, CDR1 is GTSNPN and CDR2 SVGIG (reference sequence). CDR3 protein: CAWSDGLTYEQYF. The DNA for the CDR3 is TGTGCCTGGAGTGATGGCCTCACCTACGAGCAGTACTTC.

This chain links TRBV4-2 with TRBJ1-5; D might be TRBD1 (5 bases). The germline V gene encodes CDR1 LGHNA and CDR2 YNFKEQ. With 0 bases removed from V and 4 bases from J, the gap between germline ends came to 13 bases. This CDR3 spans 16 amino acids. As DNA, the CDR3 is TGTGCCAGCAGCCAAGATAAGGGGCAGGGAAATCAGCCCCAGCATTTT. This gives the protein CASSQDKGQGNQPQHF.

Concerning this clone itself: The sample holds other DNA sequences that translate to the same CDR3. The chain couples TRBV28 to TRBJ2-3; a possible D gene is TRBD1 (6 bases). The length of the CDR3 is 15 residues. Germline V gene sequence: CDR1 MDHEN, CDR2 SYDVKM. V gave up 4 bases and J gave up 2 bases, with 13 bases separating them. As DNA, the CDR3 is TGTGCCAGCAGTTCAGACAGGAGTTCCACAGATACGCAGTATTTT. The encoded protein is CASSSDRSSTDTQYF.

At least ten counts were recorded for this clone. J is TRBJ2-1 and V is TRBV2; 9 bases match TRBD1. Germline loops: CDR1 SNHLY, CDR2 FYNNEI. The CDR3 totals 15 residues. V was clipped by 6 bases and J by 7 bases; unmatched bases: 10. The CDR3 is CASSEETGGPNEQFF. DNA for the CDR3: TGTGCCAGCAGCGAGGAAACAGGGGGCCCGAATGAGCAGTTCTTC. The full variable domain, its missing parts supplied by reference TRBV2 and TRBJ2-1, is EPEVTQTPSHQVTQMGQEVILRCVPISNHLYFYWYRQILGQKVEFLVSFYNNEISEKSEIFDDQFSVERPDGSNFTLKIRSTKLEDSAMYFCASSEETGGPNEQFFGPGTRLTVL.

The V call is TRBV18, the J call TRBJ2-5; D unclear. The CDR3 totals 12 residues. Trimming removed 2 bases at V and 3 bases at J, with 4 bases between. Looked up from germline, CDR1 is KGHSH and CDR2 is LQKENI. The CDR3, as DNA: TGTGCCAGCTCACCAGTTAAAGAGACCCAGTACTTC. This encodes CASSPVKETQYF.

This clone has a handful of counts. This chain joins TRBV28 and TRBJ1-2; the D is unclear. Between the trimmed V and J ends, which lost 6 bases and 8 bases, there was a span of 10 bases. The CDR3 is 11 residues long. Germline V lookup: CDR1 MDHEN, CDR2 SYDVKM. This chain's CDR3 is CASSSARGYTF. The CDR3 DNA reads TGTGCCAGCAGCTCAGCGAGAGGCTACACCTTC.

CDR3 residues: CASSVRENTEAFF. The CDR3, as DNA: TGTGCCAGCAGCGTAAGAGAGAACACTGAAGCTTTCTTT. V and J are TRBV14 and TRBJ1-1; D not certain. CDR1 SGHDN and CDR2 FVKESK come from the germline V gene. The V and J ends lost 5 bases and 1 base respectively, with 8 bases between them. There are 13 residues in the CDR3.

The sample holds a few counts of this clone. The chain combines TRBV7-2 with TRBJ2-1; tentative D call: TRBD1 (6 bases). With 2 bases removed from V and 3 bases from J, the gap between germline ends came to 8 bases. The CDR3 totals 14 residues. The germline V gene has CDR1 SGHTA and CDR2 FQGNSA. CDR3 in DNA: TGTGCCAGCAGCTTATGGACAGACTACAATGAGCAGTTCTTC. The encoded protein is CASSLWTDYNEQFF. Drawing the rest from reference TRBV7-2 and TRBJ2-1, the complete variable domain is GAGVSQSPSNKVTEKGKDVELRCDPISGHTALYWYRQSLGQGLEFLIYFQGNSAPDKSGLPSDRFSAERTGGSVSTLTIQRTQQEDSAVYLCASSLWTDYNEQFFGPGTRLTVL.

The chain employs TRBV9 and TRBJ2-7, with D possibly TRBD2 on 6 matching bases. This CDR3 is 14 amino acids long. Per the germline V gene, CDR1 is SGDLS and CDR2 is YYNGEE. The ends were cut back, 0 bases at V and 2 bases at J, with 9 bases in the middle. For the CDR3, the DNA is TGTGCCAGCAGCGTAGATTGGGGGGCCTACGAGCAGTACTTC. It encodes CASSVDWGAYEQYF.